This paragraph covers one TCR beta chain sequence. Its binding antigen is unknown. Per-base qualities were not stored, and no clone one base away is much larger. In total, roughly 670 healthy bone marrow donors made up the cohort. Cohort members were all nominally healthy when sampled, although unrecorded immune exposures were likely present. The donor tested CMV seropositive, placing the donor among the 289 seropositive members of the cohort. A peripheral blood sample was collected from each donor, and TCR beta sequencing was performed on peripheral blood mononuclear cells. Genomic DNA extraction from the blood cell samples was performed with the Qiagen DNeasy Blood Extraction Kit. These data are taken from a study of cytomegalovirus exposure and HLA in healthy donors (dated by TCRdb to 2015 to 2018). At the level of the whole study: An earlier analysis of 587 of the donors reported approximately 260 Gb of sequence data and about 120 million unique TCR beta sequences obtained from around 180 million T cells. Among about 410 genotyped donors of the cohort, an average of approximately 240,000 unique TCR beta nucleotide sequences was sequenced per donor, of which 15% to 20% were non-productive. To predict cytomegalovirus infection status, the study brought together high-throughput TCR immunosequencing, statistical association of individual TCRs with disease status, and machine learning. Along with the roughly 710-subject first cohort, a separate validation cohort of over a hundred different subjects was used. All discovery cohort repertoires had been generated using a single sequencing platform. The study aimed to test whether signatures of past pathogen exposure could be identified by cataloging public T cell receptors. About 310 gigabases of sequencing data and 70 million to 100 million unique TCR sequences were included in an early release covering several hundred HLA-typed donors. Rather than using new phenotypic data, the later analysis identified candidate immune exposures from TCR beta sequences and from how often those sequences occurred across donors. An earlier analysis of 450 to 750 of the donors used high-throughput TCR beta sequencing to judge whether each TCR beta V gene segment behaved as functional or pseudogenic. Of the approximately 370 genotyped donors, 81% were placed in the genetic ancestry cluster associated with self-reported Caucasian donors. Genome-wide SNP genotypes for about three fifths of the 666 donors were used in a later genetic analysis, which treated that subset as a discovery cohort. About five DR-DQ haplotypes were treated as single units for association and clustering because of strong linkage in the cohort. A later analysis re-analyzed previously published TCR beta repertoires from 500 to 700 donors and added high-resolution HLA genotyping to study TCR occurrence patterns. Donor age, sex, ethnicity and CMV serostatus were compiled alongside the repertoire data. Using immunosequencing, the study profiled T cell repertoires from 666 subjects and related those repertoires to cytomegalovirus serostatus. The number of typed donors differed by locus: about 620-640 for A, B, C, DRB1 and DQB1; 500 to 550 for DQA1; some 590 for DPA1; and some 470 for DPB1. HLA typing included class I and class II loci at four-digit resolution.

Relative to germline, V is missing 0 bases and J is missing 1 base, with 2 bases of the junction outside any gene match. The CDR3 runs 15 amino acids, cysteine and phenylalanine included. The sequence is cut down to CDR3 DNA, 45 bases in frame from base 1. CDR1 is given as SGHNT and CDR2 as YYREEE, both from the germline V gene (reference sequence). Points the paper makes about the study in general: A few of the identified cytomegalovirus-associated TCR beta chains were confirmed in vitro to be specific for cytomegalovirus antigens. A cluster of highly shared sequence variants was judged likely to represent a technical artifact of the sequencing pipeline. Most TCR sequences were seen in very few donors, while some public TCRs were found in many individuals. The 87-base-pair reads could not distinguish some IMGT-functional V segments, including TRBV6-2 and TRBV6-3, so those segments were excluded. Only TCR beta chains were sequenced in this cohort, and the absence of alpha or paired-chain data limited detectable features. The presence/absence analyses assumed that sequencing depth was roughly uniform across donors, and that assumption may not be true. Linkage disequilibrium might explain the correlated functional status among segregating V segments, but an unknown experimental factor could not be excluded. A later analysis associated 15,000 or so TCR beta sequences with specific HLA alleles at a false discovery rate of 0.05. In a later genetic analysis, a missense DCLRE1C variant was associated with V-gene and J-gene trimming of TCR beta chains, and the association was replicated in an independent cohort. A further reported finding was that TCR beta sequences accurately predicted the HLA-A and HLA-B alleles for most subjects in the first cohort. Because HLA typing was unavailable for some donors at each locus, only the typed subset was used in association tests. In a later genetic analysis, fewer N-insertions in productive TCRs were reported among donors in an Asian-associated ancestry cluster than the roughly 700-donor mean. In a later analysis, TCR association rates were found to vary across HLA loci, with the most associated TCRs seen for DRB1 alleles and the fewest for HLA-C alleles. In an earlier analysis of 587 of the donors, most TCR beta V segments were observed in productive rearrangements about 87% or about 30% of the time, broadly matching IMGT annotations. The study gave a list of roughly 150 TCR beta chains associated with cytomegalovirus. The classifier was reported to diagnose cytomegalovirus status with high specificity and sensitivity in both the original cohort and the validation cohort. A later analysis reported that several top co-occurrence clusters appeared linked to parvovirus B19, influenza, CMV and Epstein-Barr virus. The authors suggested that the approach could potentially be generalized to other disease states and immunological phenotypes. Because counts were too low, roughly 17 rarely observed V segments, including chromosome 9 orphons, were left out of the earlier analysis of roughly 600 of the donors. A later analysis found that HLA-associated TCR beta chains were more clonally expanded and had lower generation probabilities than equally common non-associated chains. When HLA alleles, especially DR and DQ, strongly co-occurred, TCR associations were difficult to assign to individual alleles. Immune exposure information for the cohort was limited to CMV serostatus. Most CMV-associated TCR beta chains appeared to be HLA-restricted in a later analysis, and the HLA associations seemed to be driven largely by CMV exposure.

Libraries were constructed by the immunoSEQ multiplex PCR assay. The multiplex PCR relied on a mix of 60 forward primers for TCR Vbeta segments and 13 reverse primers for TCR Jbeta segments. A multiplex PCR assay on genomic DNA amplified the CDR3 region of rearranged TCR beta genes. On the Illumina HiSeq System, the amplified TCR beta libraries were sequenced as 87-base-pair reads. The authors processed their data as follows. A later analysis tallied 75 million to 95 million unique TCR beta chains across the 666 repertoires, and around 12 million of those chains were shared by two or more donors. Raw reads were error-corrected and collapsed into unique sequences with a nearest-neighbor algorithm that merged closely related sequences to remove PCR and sequencing errors. Alignment of CDR3 sequences to IMGT reference sequences was used to assign V, D and J gene segments. Each retained sequence needed at least a six-nucleotide match to both a V gene segment and a J gene segment. A rearrangement was called productive if the CDR3 had no stop codons and remained in frame with V and J, and every other rearrangement was called non-productive. CDR3 was defined according to IMGT convention as the region running from the second conserved V-encoded cysteine to the conserved J-encoded phenylalanine. In an earlier analysis of some 550 of the donors, sequences lacking an unambiguous match to a single V gene segment were excluded. An earlier analysis of approximately 590 of the donors classified V segments as functional when productive rearrangements were above 56.7% and as segregating when the standard deviation between donors was above 5%. A statistical classification framework was developed to diagnose cytomegalovirus status using the catalog of TCR beta chain sequences. V and J gene assignment, in a later analysis, came from comparing TCR nucleotide sequences with IMGT/GENE-DB human TR gene sequences. In a later analysis, CDR3 sequences and most-parsimonious VDJ recombination scenarios were assigned using the TCRdist pipeline. In a later analysis, each TCR beta chain was defined by its CDR3 amino acid sequence together with its V-gene family, and reads without a unique V-gene family were excluded. In a later analysis, 450 to 600 highly shared, low-generation-probability nucleotide sequences were removed to address suspected cross-contamination and a sequencing artifact. In a later analysis, a clonal expansion index for each public chain was calculated from normalized within-repertoire ranks of inferred template counts. Generation probabilities in a later analysis came from a VDJ recombination model fitted to out-of-frame rearrangements, and those results were checked against IGoR. In a later analysis, hypergeometric tests were used to score TCR-TCR, TCR-HLA and TCR-CMV co-occurrence, with a repertoire-size bias correction applied to TCR pairs. False discovery rates were estimated in a later analysis by permuting HLA or CMV assignments 20 times. In a later analysis, co-occurring TCRs were grouped using DBSCAN, and TCRdist sequence similarity was added for clustering within HLA-allele-positive subsets. Co-occurrence clustering excluded repertoires with fewer than 30,000 or more than 120,000 public chains, plus five with anomalous nucleotide sharing. Imported from immuneACCESS, the table was reduced by TCRdb to in-frame sequences with V and J called. These copies leave out some clones; in studies compared against another copy, an unresolved V gene accounts for under half, and the cause of the remainder is not known. V, J and clone size are those of that table, while D and trimming were read from the DNA. This sample comprises approximately 130,000 clones, around 85% of them detected only once. Jointly, the top ten make up about 6.7% of the sample.

The sample taken for sequencing was PBMCs. The TCR comes from a young woman in good health and CMV-seropositive. The chain is assembled from TRBV5-4 and TRBJ2-3, with 7 central nucleotides matching TRBD2. The nucleotide sequence reads TGTGCCAGCAGCTTGGCAAGCGGGGGCACAGATACGCAGTATTTT. This encodes CASSLASGGTDTQYF.